This entry describes one TCR beta chain. V was trimmed by 0 bases and J by 3 bases, leaving 11 bases between them. This CDR3 is 15 amino acids long. The germline CDR1 and CDR2 sequences are LNHNV and YYDKDF (reference sequence). Preparing the TCRbeta library involved the use of unique molecular identifiers. MiXCR, applied by TCRdb to the PCR reads, yields one record per CDR3 protein. The sample contains hundreds of thousands of distinct CDR3 sequences, roughly a tenth of which appear only once. The sample belongs to a study of T-cell reconstitution after alpha-beta-depleted transplantation in children.

The clonotype originates from a human donor who donated a stem cell graft to a child with acute myeloid leukemia. The chain combines TRBV15 with TRBJ1-1, with TRBD1 as a possible D gene (5 bases). Sample: PBMCs from the stem cell graft donor, taken from the stem cell graft. CDR3 amino acids: CATSREGRGDTEAFF. The CDR3 coding sequence is TGTGCCACCAGCAGAGAGGGCAGAGGGGACACTGAAGCTTTCTTT.